The present T cell receptor (beta chain) was sequenced within a study of T cells in Graves' hyperthyroidism and ophthalmopathy. Study-wide findings and caveats: Most thyroid clonotypes that were expanded above 0.001 also turned up in blood.

This clonotype was picked up a small number of times. The target antigen is unknown. V was cut by 3 bases and J by 4 bases, with 21 bases left in between. CDR3 length: 17 amino acids. Germline loops: CDR1 MNHEY, CDR2 SMNVEV (reference sequence). Exclusion of patients followed from uncontrolled infection, other autoimmune disease, pregnancy or lactation. Out of over 7.5 ml of fresh peripheral blood came the PBMCs. RNA transcripts served as the template for amplifying TCR beta CDR3 regions. The HTBI set primed first-round TCR CDR3 RT-PCR. From the multiplex PCR reads, TCRdb called clonotypes with MiXCR, one entry per CDR3 protein. This table has hundreds of thousands of distinct CDR3 sequences, 14% appearing once.

This chain uses TRBV27 with TRBJ1-1; D gene uncertain. This receptor was taken from a woman in her thirties or forties with Graves' hyperthyroidism. Material for sequencing was blood. The CDR3 protein is CASSLATILGSRTEAFF. DNA for the CDR3: TGTGCCAGCAGTTTGGCAACAATTCTCGGGTCTCGCACTGAAGCTTTCTTT.